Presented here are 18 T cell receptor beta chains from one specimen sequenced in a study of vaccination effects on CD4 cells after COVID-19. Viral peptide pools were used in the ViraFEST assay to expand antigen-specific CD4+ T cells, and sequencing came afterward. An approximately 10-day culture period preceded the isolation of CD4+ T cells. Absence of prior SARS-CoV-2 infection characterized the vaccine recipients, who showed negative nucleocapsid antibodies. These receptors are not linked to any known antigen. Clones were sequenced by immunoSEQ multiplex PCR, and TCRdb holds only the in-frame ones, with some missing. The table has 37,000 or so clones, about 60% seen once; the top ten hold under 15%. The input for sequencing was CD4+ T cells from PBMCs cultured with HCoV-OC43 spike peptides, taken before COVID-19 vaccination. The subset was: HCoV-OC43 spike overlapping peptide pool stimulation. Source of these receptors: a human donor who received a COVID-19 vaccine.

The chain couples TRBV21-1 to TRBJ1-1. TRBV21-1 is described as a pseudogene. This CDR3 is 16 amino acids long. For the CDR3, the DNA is TGTGCCAGCAGCAAACCCTGGGAGGGAGGGAGGACTGAAGCTTTCTTT. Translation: CASSKPWEGGRTEAFF.

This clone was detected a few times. In DNA, the CDR3 is TGCAGCGTTTCCCTTGCACGGTGGAATGAGCAGTTCTTC. This codes for CSVSLARWNEQFF. The chain couples TRBV29-1 to TRBJ2-1, with D unresolved. V gave up 5 bases and J gave up 7 bases, with 15 bases separating them. Germline CDR1 and CDR2: SQVTM and ANQGSEA. The CDR3 extends over 13 amino acids.

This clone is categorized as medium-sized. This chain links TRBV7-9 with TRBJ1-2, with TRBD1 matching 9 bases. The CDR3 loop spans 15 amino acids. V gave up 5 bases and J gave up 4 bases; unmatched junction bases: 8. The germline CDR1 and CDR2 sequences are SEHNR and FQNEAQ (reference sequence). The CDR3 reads CASSRSPGQGYGYTF. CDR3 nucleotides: TGTGCCAGCAGCAGGAGCCCGGGACAGGGCTATGGCTACACCTTC.

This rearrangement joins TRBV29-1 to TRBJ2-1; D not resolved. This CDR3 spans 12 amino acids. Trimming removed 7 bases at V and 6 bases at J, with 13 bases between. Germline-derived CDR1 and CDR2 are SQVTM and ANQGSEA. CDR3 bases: TGCAGCGGACGCTACGGTTTCAATGAGCAGTTCTTC. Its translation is CSGRYGFNEQFF.

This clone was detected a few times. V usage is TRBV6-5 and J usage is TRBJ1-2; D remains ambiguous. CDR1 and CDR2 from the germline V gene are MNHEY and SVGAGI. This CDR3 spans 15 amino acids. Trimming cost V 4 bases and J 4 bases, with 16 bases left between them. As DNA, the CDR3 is TGTGCCAGCAGTTCCCGAATATTGGCCCCCTATGGCTACACCTTC. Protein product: CASSSRILAPYGYTF.

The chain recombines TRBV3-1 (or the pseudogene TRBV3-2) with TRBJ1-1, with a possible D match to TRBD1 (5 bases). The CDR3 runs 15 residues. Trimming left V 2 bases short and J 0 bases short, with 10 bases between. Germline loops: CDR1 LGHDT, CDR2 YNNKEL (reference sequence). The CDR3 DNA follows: TGTGCCAGCAGCCAATCGACAGTCATGAACACTGAAGCTTTCTTT. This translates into CASSQSTVMNTEAFF.

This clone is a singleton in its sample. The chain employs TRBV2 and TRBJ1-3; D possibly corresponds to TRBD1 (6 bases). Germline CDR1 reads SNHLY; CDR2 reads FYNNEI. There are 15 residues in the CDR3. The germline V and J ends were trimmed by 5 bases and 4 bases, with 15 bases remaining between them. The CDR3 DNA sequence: TGTGCCAGCAGTTTCGTTGGGACATCCGGAAACACCATATATTTT. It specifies CASSFVGTSGNTIYF.

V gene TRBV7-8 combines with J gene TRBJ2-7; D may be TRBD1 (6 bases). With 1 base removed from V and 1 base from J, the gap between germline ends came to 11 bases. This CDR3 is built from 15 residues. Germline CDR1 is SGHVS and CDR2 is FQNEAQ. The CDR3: CASSLEVGQSYEQYF. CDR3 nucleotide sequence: TGTGCCAGCAGCTTAGAAGTCGGACAGTCCTACGAGCAGTACTTC.

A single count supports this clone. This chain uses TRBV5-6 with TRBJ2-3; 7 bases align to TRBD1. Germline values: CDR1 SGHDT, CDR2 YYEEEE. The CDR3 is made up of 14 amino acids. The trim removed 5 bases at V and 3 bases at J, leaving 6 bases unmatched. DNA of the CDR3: TGTGCCAGCAGAAACTCAGGGGGTACAGATACGCAGTATTTT. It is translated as CASRNSGGTDTQYF.

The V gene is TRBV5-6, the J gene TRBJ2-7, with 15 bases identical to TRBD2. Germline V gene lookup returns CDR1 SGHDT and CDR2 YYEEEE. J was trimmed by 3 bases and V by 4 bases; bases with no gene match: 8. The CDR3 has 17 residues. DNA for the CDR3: TGTGCCAGCAGCGGACTAGCGGGAGGGTTGATAGGCTACGAGCAGTACTTC. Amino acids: CASSGLAGGLIGYEQYF.

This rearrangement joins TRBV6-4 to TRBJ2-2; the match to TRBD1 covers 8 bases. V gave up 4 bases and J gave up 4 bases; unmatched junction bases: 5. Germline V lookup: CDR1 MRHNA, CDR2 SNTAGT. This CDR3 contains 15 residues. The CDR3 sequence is CASSVGQGFTGELFF. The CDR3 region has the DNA TGTGCCAGCAGTGTAGGACAGGGCTTCACCGGGGAGCTGTTTTTT.

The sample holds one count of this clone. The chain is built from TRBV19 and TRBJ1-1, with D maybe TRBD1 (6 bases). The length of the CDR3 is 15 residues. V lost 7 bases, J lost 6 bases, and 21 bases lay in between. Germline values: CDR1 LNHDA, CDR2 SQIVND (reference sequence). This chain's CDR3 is CASKGGITGKPEAFF. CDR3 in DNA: TGTGCCAGTAAAGGCGGGATAACAGGGAAACCTGAAGCTTTCTTT.

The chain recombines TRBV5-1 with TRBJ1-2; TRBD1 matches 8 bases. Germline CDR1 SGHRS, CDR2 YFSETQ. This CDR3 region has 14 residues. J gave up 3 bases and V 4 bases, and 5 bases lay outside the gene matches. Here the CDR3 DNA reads TGCGCCAGCAGCCCCGGGACAGGCGACTATGGCTACACCTTC. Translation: CASSPGTGDYGYTF.

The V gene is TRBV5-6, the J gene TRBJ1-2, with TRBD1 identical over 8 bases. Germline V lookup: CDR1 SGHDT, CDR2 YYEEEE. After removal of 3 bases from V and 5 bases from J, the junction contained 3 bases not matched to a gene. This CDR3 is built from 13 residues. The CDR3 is CASSSGQGYGYTF. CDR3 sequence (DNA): TGTGCCAGCAGCTCTGGACAGGGATATGGCTACACCTTC.

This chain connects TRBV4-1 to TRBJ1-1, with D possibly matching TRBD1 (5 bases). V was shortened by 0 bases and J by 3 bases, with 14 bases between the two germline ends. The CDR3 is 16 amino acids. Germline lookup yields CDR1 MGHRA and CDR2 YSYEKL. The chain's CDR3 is CASSQEGGRSDTEAFF. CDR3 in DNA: TGCGCCAGCAGCCAAGAGGGGGGGAGGTCGGACACTGAAGCTTTCTTT.

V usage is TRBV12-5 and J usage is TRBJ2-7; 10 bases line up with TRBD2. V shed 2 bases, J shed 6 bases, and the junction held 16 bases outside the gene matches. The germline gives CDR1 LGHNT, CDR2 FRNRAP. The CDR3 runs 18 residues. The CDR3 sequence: CASGLSSGSKKGGFEQYF. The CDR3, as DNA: TGTGCTAGTGGTTTGTCTAGCGGGAGTAAGAAGGGGGGGTTCGAGCAGTACTTC.

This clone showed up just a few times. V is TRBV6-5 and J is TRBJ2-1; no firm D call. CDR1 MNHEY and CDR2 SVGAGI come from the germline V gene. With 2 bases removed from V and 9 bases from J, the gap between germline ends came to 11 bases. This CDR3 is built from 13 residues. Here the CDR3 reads CASSYTRQGEQFF. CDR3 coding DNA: TGTGCCAGCAGTTACACCCGGCAAGGTGAGCAGTTCTTC.

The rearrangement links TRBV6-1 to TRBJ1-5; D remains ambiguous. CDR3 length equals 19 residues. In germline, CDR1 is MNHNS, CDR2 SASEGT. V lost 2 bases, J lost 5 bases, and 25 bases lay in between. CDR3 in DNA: TGTGCCAGCAGTGAAAGGCCACCGTTCGGTAGTGGGCCCCATCAGCCCCAGCATTTT. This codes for CASSERPPFGSGPHQPQHF.